This TCR beta chain is drawn from a study of tumour-infiltrating T cells in Burkitt lymphoma. For the study at large: Repertoire clonality predicted overall and progression-free survival.

The protocol was immunoSEQ multiplex PCR, while the TCRdb copy is restricted to in-frame clones and leaves out a portion. The sample includes about 15,000 clones, around four fifths of them seen just once. The CDR3 extends over 13 amino acids. Germline V CDR1 and CDR2: MNHEY, SMNVEV (reference sequence). V lost 5 bases, J lost 2 bases, and 8 bases lay in between. This clone appeared once. The gene calls are TRBV27 and TRBJ2-3; D unresolved. The origin of this receptor is a human donor with diffuse large B-cell lymphoma. Sequencing was carried out using tumor tissue. The CDR3 DNA reads TGTGCCAGCAGTCCGTCATTCACAGATACGCAGTATTTT. Translating it yields CASSPSFTDTQYF.